The entry that follows covers one TCR beta chain sequence. The antigen is undetermined. Compared with germline, one end of the junction differs, possibly owing to a read error. The data were obtained in a study of tumor and adjacent non-tumor tissue in lung cancer. Findings and caveats of the study: Tumor tissue had significantly higher TCR diversity than normal lung. Tumor repertoires had a smaller top 100 clone share than normal lung.

There are 15 residues in the CDR3. Germline loops: CDR1 SGHAT, CDR2 FQDESV (reference sequence). RNA was extracted from bulk tissue without any cell sorting. TCRbeta libraries were built with three rounds of nested PCR, modified from ARM-PCR. In TCRdb, the multiplex PCR reads were re-called with MiXCR into one record per CDR3 protein. The sample has roughly 65,000 distinct CDR3 sequences; 55% to 70% are singletons. The TCR sequence derives from a man aged 50 to 60 with non-small cell lung cancer. Sequencing was performed on lung tumor tissue. The chain is built from TRBV11-1 and TRBJ1-1; 7 bases align to TRBD1. CDR3: CACSIGNAGGTEAFF. In DNA form, the CDR3 reads TGTGCCTGCAGCATAGGCAATGCAGGGGGCACTGAAGCTTTCTTT.